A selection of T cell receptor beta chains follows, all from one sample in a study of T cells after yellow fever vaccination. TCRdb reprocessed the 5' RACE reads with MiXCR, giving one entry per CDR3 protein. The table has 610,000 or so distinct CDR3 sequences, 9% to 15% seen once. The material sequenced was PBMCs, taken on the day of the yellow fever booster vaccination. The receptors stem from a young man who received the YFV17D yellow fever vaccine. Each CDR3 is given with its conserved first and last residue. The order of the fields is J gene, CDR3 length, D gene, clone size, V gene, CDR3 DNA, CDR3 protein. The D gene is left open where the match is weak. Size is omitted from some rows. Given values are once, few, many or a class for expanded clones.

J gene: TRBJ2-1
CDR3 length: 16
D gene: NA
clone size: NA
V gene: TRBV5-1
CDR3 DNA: TGCGCCAGCAGCACCGGACTAACGTGGCCAGACAATGAGCAGTTCTTC
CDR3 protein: CASSTGLTWPDNEQFF

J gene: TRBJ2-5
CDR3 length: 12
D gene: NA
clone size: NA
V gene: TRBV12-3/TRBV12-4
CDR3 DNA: TGTGCCAGCAGTTTTTCTAAAGAGACCCAGTACTTC
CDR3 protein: CASSFSKETQYF

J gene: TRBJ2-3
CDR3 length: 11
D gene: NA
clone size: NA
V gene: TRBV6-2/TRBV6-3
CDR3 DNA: TGTGCCAGCAGTTCTCCGGGTACGCAGTATTTT
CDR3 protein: CASSSPGTQYF

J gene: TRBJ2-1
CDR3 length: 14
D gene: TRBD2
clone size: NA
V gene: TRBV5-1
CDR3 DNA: TGCGCCAGCAGCTCGACTAGCGGGTGGGATGAGCAGTTCTTC
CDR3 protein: CASSSTSGWDEQFF

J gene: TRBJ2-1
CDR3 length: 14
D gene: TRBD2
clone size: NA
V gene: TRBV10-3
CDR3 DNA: TGTGCCATCGCTAGCGGGGGGAGTTTGAATGAGCAGTTCTTC
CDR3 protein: CAIASGGSLNEQFF

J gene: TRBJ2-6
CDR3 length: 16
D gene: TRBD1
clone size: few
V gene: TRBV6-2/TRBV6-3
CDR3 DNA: TGTGCCAGCAGTGCGACAGGGTCTCGTAGTGCCAACGTCCTGACTTTC
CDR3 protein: CASSATGSRSANVLTF

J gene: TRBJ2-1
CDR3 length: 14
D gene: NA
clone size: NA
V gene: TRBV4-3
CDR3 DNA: TGCGCCAGCAGCCAAGGCCGCCCCGGCAATGAGCAGTTCTTC
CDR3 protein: CASSQGRPGNEQFF

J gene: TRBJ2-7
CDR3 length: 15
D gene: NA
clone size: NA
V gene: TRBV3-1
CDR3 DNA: TGTGCCAGCAGCCAAGCACCGGACGGATCCTACGAGCAGTACTTC
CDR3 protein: CASSQAPDGSYEQYF

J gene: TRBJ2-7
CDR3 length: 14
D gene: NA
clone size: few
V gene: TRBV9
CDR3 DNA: TGTGCCAGCAGCGTCTCAGGGACGACCTACGAGCAGTACTTC
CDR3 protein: CASSVSGTTYEQYF

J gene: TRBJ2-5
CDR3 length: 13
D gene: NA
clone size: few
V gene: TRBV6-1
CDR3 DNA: TGTGCCAGCGGGAACAGGGCCGGGGAGACCCAGTACTTC
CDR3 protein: CASGNRAGETQYF

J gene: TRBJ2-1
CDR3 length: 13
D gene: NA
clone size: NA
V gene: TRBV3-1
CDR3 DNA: TGTGCCAGCAGCCAACGGCAGGGGATACCTGGGTTCTTC
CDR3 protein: CASSQRQGIPGFF

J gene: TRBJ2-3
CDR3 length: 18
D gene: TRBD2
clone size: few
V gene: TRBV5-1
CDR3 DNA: TGCGCCAGCAGCTGGAACCTTTTCGCGGGGGGCCGGCCAGATACGCAGTATTTT
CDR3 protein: CASSWNLFAGGRPDTQYF

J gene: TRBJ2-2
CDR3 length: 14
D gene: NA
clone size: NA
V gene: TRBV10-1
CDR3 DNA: TGCGCCAGCAGTAGGAAACCCAACACCGGGGAGCTGTTTTTT
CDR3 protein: CASSRKPNTGELFF

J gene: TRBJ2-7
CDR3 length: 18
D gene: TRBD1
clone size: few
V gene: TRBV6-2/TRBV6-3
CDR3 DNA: TGTGCCAGCAGCCCCATTCCCCAATCCGGGACAGCTACCTACGAGCAGTACTTC
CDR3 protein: CASSPIPQSGTATYEQYF

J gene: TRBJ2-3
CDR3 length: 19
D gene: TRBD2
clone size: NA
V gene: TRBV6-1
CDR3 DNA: TGTGCCAGCAGTGAAGATTACCGCCTAGCGGGAAGACTTAAAAATACGCAGTATTTT
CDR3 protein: CASSEDYRLAGRLKNTQYF

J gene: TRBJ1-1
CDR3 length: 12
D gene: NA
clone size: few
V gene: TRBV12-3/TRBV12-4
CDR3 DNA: TGTGCCAGCAGCCCCGCGTTCGGTGAAGCTTTCTTT
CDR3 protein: CASSPAFGEAFF

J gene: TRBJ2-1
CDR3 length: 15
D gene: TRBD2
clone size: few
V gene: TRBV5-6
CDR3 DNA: TGTGCCAGCAGCTTAAAGCGGGAATGGCACAATGAGCAGTTCTTC
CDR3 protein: CASSLKREWHNEQFF

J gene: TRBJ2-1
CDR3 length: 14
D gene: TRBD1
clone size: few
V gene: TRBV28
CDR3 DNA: TGTGCCAGCAAGGGGACAGAGCCAGGGAATGAGCAGTTCTTC
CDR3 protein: CASKGTEPGNEQFF

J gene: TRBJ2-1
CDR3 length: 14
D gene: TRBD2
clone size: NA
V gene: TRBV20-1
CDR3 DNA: TGCAGTGCTACGACTAGCGGGAGGATCAATGAGCAGTTCTTC
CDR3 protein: CSATTSGRINEQFF

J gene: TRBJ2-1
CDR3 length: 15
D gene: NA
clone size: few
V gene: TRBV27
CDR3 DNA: TGTGCCAGCAGTTTATGGGGGAGCTCCTACAATGAGCAGTTCTTC
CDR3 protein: CASSLWGSSYNEQFF

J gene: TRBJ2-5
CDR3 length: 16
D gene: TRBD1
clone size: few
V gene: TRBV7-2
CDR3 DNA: TGTGCCAGCAGAAACTCCGGGACAGTACTCCAAGAGACCCAGTACTTC
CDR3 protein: CASRNSGTVLQETQYF

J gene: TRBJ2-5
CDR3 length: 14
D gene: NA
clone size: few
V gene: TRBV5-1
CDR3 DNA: TGCGCCAGCAGCTTGGCCAGGACAAAAGAGACCCAGTACTTC
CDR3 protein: CASSLARTKETQYF

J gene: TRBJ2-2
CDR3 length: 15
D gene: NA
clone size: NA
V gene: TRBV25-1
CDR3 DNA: TGTGCCAGCAGTGGTCAAGGGGTTAAGACCGGGGAGCTGTTTTTT
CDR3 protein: CASSGQGVKTGELFF

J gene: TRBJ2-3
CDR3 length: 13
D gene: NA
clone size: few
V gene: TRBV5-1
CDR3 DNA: TGCGCCAGCAGCGGCCCAGACACAGATACGCAGTATTTT
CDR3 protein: CASSGPDTDTQYF

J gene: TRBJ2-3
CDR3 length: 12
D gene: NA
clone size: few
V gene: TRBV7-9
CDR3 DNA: TGTGCCAGCAACCGGCGGTTAGATACGCAGTATTTT
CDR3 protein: CASNRRLDTQYF

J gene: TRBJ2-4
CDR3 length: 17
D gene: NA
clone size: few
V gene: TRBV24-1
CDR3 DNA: TGTGCCACCAGTGATACCGACGTCGTGACGGGTCGGAACATTCAGTACTTC
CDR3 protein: CATSDTDVVTGRNIQYF

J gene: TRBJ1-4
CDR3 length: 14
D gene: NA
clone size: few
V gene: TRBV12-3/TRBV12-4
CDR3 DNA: TGTGCCAGCAGTTGGGGGGGCCCTAATGAAAAACTGTTTTTT
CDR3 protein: CASSWGGPNEKLFF

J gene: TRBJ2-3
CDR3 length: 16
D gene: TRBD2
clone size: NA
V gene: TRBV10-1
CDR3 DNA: TGCGCCAGCAGTAAGAGCGGGAGGGCCGGTTTAGGTACGCAGTATTTT
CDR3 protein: CASSKSGRAGLGTQYF

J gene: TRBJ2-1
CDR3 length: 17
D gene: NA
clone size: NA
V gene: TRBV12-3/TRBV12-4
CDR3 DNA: TGTGCCAGCAGTCCCTCAGGGGGGGACGGGAGTGGCGGTGAGCAGTTCTTC
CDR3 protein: CASSPSGGDGSGGEQFF

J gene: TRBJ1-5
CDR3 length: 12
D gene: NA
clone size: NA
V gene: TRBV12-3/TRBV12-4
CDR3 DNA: TGTGCCAGCAGTCCTGACCGGCAGCCCCAGCATTTT
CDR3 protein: CASSPDRQPQHF

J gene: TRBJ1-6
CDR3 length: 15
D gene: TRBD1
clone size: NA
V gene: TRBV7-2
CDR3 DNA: TGTGCCAGCAGACTCGGACAGGCCGGCTTTTCACCCCTCCACTTT
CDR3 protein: CASRLGQAGFSPLHF

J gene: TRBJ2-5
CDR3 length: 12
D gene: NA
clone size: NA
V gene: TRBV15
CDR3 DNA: TGTGCCACCAGCAGAGATGAGGAGACCCAGTACTTC
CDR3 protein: CATSRDEETQYF

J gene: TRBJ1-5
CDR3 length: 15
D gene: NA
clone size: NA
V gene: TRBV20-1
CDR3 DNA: TGCAGTGCTAGCCCACAAACTAATAGCAATCAGCCCCAGCATTTT
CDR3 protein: CSASPQTNSNQPQHF

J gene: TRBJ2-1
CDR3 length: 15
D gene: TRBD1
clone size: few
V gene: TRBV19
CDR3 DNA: TGTGCCAGTAGAAGACAGGGAACGCCCTACAATGAGCAGTTCTTC
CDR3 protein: CASRRQGTPYNEQFF

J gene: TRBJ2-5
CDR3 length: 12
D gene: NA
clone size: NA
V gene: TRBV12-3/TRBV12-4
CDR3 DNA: TGTGCCAGCAGTGGGACGAAAGAGACCCAGTACTTC
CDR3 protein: CASSGTKETQYF

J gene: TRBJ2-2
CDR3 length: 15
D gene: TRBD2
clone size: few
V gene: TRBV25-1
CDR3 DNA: TGTGCCAGCAGTGCCCTAGCGGGAGTGGGCGGGGAGCTGTTTTTT
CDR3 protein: CASSALAGVGGELFF

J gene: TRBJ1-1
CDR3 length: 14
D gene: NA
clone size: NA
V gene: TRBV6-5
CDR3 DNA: TGTGCCAGCAGTTACCTTACTCGAGGGACTGAAGCTTTCTTT
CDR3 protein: CASSYLTRGTEAFF

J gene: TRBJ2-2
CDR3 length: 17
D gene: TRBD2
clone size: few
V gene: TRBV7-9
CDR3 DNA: TGTGCCAGCAGCTTGTCGGGACTAGCGGGATTCATCGGGGAGCTGTTTTTT
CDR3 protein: CASSLSGLAGFIGELFF

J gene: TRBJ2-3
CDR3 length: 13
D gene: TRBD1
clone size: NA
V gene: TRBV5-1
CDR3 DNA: TGCGCCAGCAGCTTAAGACAGGGTGATACGCAGTATTTT
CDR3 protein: CASSLRQGDTQYF

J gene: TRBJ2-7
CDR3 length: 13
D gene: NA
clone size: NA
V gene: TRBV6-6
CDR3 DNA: TGTGCCAGCAGTTCCCTGGACACCTACGAGCAGTACTTC
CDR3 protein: CASSSLDTYEQYF

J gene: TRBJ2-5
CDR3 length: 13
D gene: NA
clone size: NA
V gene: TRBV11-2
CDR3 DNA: TGTGCCAGCAGCTACGGGAATAAAGAGACCCAGTACTTC
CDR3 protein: CASSYGNKETQYF